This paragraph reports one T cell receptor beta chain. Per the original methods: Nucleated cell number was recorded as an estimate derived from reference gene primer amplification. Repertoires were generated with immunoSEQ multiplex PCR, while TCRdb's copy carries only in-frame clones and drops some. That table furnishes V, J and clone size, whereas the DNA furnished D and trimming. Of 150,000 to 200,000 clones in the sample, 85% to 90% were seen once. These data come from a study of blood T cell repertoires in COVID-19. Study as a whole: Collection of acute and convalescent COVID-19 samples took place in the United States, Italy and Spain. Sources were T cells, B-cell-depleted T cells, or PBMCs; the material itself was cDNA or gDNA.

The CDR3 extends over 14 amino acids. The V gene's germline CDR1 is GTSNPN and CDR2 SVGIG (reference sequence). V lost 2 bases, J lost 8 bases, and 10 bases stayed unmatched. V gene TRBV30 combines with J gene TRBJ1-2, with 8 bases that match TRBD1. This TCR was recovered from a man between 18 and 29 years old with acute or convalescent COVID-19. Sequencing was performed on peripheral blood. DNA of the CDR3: TGTGCCTGGAGTTCCTCAGGGGGCGGCGGAGGCTACACCTTC. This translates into CAWSSSGGGGGYTF.